The source of this TCR beta chain is a study of T cell changes during pregnancy in multiple sclerosis. Repertoires were generated with immunoSEQ multiplex PCR, while TCRdb's copy carries only in-frame clones and drops some. The sample consists of some 71,000 clones, 92% of them appearing once. Germline V lookup: CDR1 LNHDA, CDR2 SQIVND (reference sequence). The CDR3 totals 14 residues. After removal of 3 bases from V and 5 bases from J, the junction contained 7 bases not matched to a gene. The origin of this receptor is a female donor with multiple sclerosis, enrolled in a pregnancy study. The chain is built from TRBV19 and TRBJ2-7, with 7 positions matching TRBD1. Sequencing was performed on peripheral blood, taken after pregnancy. CDR3: CASSMSRDRNEQYF. In DNA form, the CDR3 reads TGTGCCAGTAGTATGTCCCGGGACAGAAACGAGCAGTACTTC.